This T cell receptor beta chain was captured in a study of neurological immune-mediated disorders. Study outcomes and limitations: Because no CDR3 amino acid sequences were shared across subjects by expanded clones, private repertoires were suggested in all groups.

This clonotype was seen ten or more times. Antigen unknown. MiXCR, applied by TCRdb to the 5' RACE reads, yields one record per CDR3 protein. The sample contains about 21,000 distinct CDR3 sequences, about 16% of which appear only once. The V end lost 4 bases, the J end lost 5 bases, and 13 bases lay between the germline ends. Germline loops: CDR1 MNHEY, CDR2 SVGAGI. The CDR3 runs to 14 residues. Sequenced material: PBMCs. This chain uses TRBV6-5 with TRBJ2-3; a possible D gene is TRBD2 (6 bases). The TCR originated in a female donor with HTLV-1-associated myelopathy (HAM/TSP). The chain's CDR3 is CASSSEGEEDTQYF. Written as DNA, the CDR3 is TGTGCCAGCAGTTCGGAGGGTGAGGAAGATACGCAGTATTTT.